This T cell receptor (beta chain) was sequenced in a study of OX40 agonist ivuxolimab in advanced cancers. Turning to the study itself: Aged roughly 23 to 90 with a mean of 60 years, they were around 79% male.

Whole-study findings and limits: On average, CD8+ T cells had more expanded clones than CD4+.

Note on this clone: Its matching antigen is unknown.

The data were produced by immunoSEQ multiplex PCR, yet TCRdb's version contains in-frame clones alone and is incomplete. The table has fewer than 70,000 clones, under 90% seen once; the top ten hold approximately 2%. Germline values: CDR1 SGHVS, CDR2 FNYEAQ. The CDR3 has 14 amino acids. The V and J ends lost 5 bases and 1 base respectively, with 11 bases between them. The V gene is TRBV7-6, the J gene TRBJ2-5; TRBD2 is a possible D gene (5 bases). The specimen was CD4+ or CD8+ T cells sorted from blood, collected in a trial of the OX40 agonist ivuxolimab. This TCR derives from an adult with an advanced solid tumor such as melanoma, head and neck, liver or kidney cancer. The CDR3 DNA sequence: TGTGCCAGCAGCCCCGACACTAGCCAAGAGACCCAGTACTTC. This translates into CASSPDTSQETQYF. The full variable domain, with the rest looked up from reference TRBV7-6 and TRBJ2-5, is GAGVSQSPRYKVTKRGQDVALRCDPISGHVSLYWYRQALGQGPEFLTYFNYEAQQDKSGLPNDRFSAERPEGSISTLTIQRTEQRDSAMYRCASSPDTSQETQYFGPGTRLLVL.